The 13 T cell receptor beta chains in this list originate from one sample, sequenced in a study of identical twins. One entry per CDR3 protein, called by TCRdb with MiXCR from the 5' RACE reads. This table has hundreds of thousands of distinct CDR3 sequences, roughly 9.8% appearing once. These data were likewise used in another study, on yellow fever vaccine responses in identical twins.

Material for sequencing was CD8+ T cells sorted from blood. The receptor source for this set is a woman younger than 30 in good health.

At least ten counts were recorded for this clonotype. The chain links TRBV10-3 to TRBJ2-3; the D is unclear. The CDR3 sequence is 13 residues long. Germline lookup yields CDR1 ENHRY and CDR2 SYGVKD. V was trimmed by 3 bases and J by 5 bases, leaving 9 bases between them. DNA for the CDR3: TGTGCCATCAGTGATCCGTCTAGAGATACGCAGTATTTT. Amino acid sequence: CAISDPSRDTQYF.

The chain uses TRBV30 and TRBJ2-7; D remains unclear. V was clipped by 1 base and J by 2 bases, with 9 bases between them. This CDR3 spans 13 amino acids. The V gene's germline CDR1 is GTSNPN and CDR2 SVGIG (reference sequence). CDR3 residues: CAWSDGRTYEQYF. The CDR3 DNA follows: TGTGCCTGGAGTGATGGCAGAACCTACGAGCAGTACTTC.

This clonotype was recorded many times. The chain carries TRBV20-1 and TRBJ1-3; D remains unclear. CDR1 and CDR2 from the germline V gene are DFQATT and SNEGSKA (reference sequence). V was cut by 1 base and J by 0 bases, with 16 bases left in between. This CDR3 has 17 amino acids. As DNA, the CDR3 is TGCAGTGCTAGAGTTTATATGAGCAGTAGCTCTGGAAACACCATATATTTT. It yields the protein CSARVYMSSSSGNTIYF.

This clonotype was observed at least ten times. The chain is built from TRBV7-9 and TRBJ2-1; D gene uncertain. Germline V gene data show CDR1 as SEHNR and CDR2 as FQNEAQ (reference sequence). Trimming cost V 5 bases and J 4 bases, with 15 bases left between them. CDR3 length: 15 amino acids. The CDR3 DNA reads as TGTGCCAGCAGCCATCCCCGGACGGATTACAATGAGCAGTTCTTC. It is translated as CASSHPRTDYNEQFF.

The V call is TRBV12-3 or TRBV12-4, the J call TRBJ2-1; 10 positions agree with TRBD1. The CDR3 has 15 residues. V was clipped by 6 bases and J by 7 bases; unmatched bases: 9. The CDR3 region is CASSLLQGQGNEQFF. DNA for the CDR3: TGTGCCAGCAGCCTTCTCCAGGGACAGGGGAATGAGCAGTTCTTC.

This clonotype was recorded many times. V and J are TRBV7-9 and TRBJ2-1, with TRBD2 matching over 13 bases. Trimming took 2 bases from V and 7 from J; bases not matched to a gene: 5. Germline CDR1 and CDR2: SEHNR and FQNEAQ (reference sequence). The CDR3 is 16 amino acids. The CDR3 DNA reads as TGTGCCAGCAGCTTATGGACTAGCGGGGGCCGTAATGAGCAGTTCTTC. This sequence encodes CASSLWTSGGRNEQFF.

Ten or more counts support this clonotype. The V gene is TRBV25-1, the J gene TRBJ2-2, with TRBD1 matching over 8 bases. Germline CDR1 and CDR2: MGHDK and SYGVNS. Trimming at V came to 5 bases and at J to 0 bases, leaving 5 bases not matched to a gene. The CDR3 has 16 amino acids. The CDR3 is CASSYRGNANTGELFF. In DNA, the CDR3 is TGTGCCAGCAGTTACAGGGGGAACGCGAACACCGGGGAGCTGTTTTTT.

This chain uses TRBV20-1 with TRBJ2-5; weak D call: TRBD2 (5 bases). The V end lost 6 bases, the J end lost 6 bases, and 26 bases lay between the germline ends. This CDR3 spans 16 amino acids. The germline gives CDR1 DFQATT, CDR2 SNEGSKA (reference sequence). The CDR3 here is CSAFNLMTGIGKTQYF. CDR3 sequence (DNA): TGCAGTGCCTTTAATCTGATGACGGGAATCGGGAAGACCCAGTACTTC.

Many counts were recorded for this clonotype. The chain has TRBV18 and TRBJ2-1; 11 bases map to TRBD2. This CDR3 has 16 residues. CDR1 is KGHSH, CDR2 LQKENI, per germline. Trimming cost V 3 bases and J 5 bases; bases outside gene matches: 6. The chain's CDR3 is CASSPAFSGRDNEQFF. The DNA of the CDR3 is TGTGCCAGCTCACCGGCTTTTAGCGGGAGGGACAATGAGCAGTTCTTC.

The sample holds a few counts of this clonotype. The chain carries TRBV20-1 and TRBJ2-1; 7 positions agree with TRBD1. Germline CDR1 DFQATT, CDR2 SNEGSKA (reference sequence). V gave up 6 bases and J gave up 2 bases; unmatched junction bases: 4. The CDR3 totals 13 residues. The chain's CDR3 is CSARDSTYNEQFF. For the CDR3, the DNA is TGCAGTGCAAGGGACAGTACCTACAATGAGCAGTTCTTC.

V usage is TRBV27 and J usage is TRBJ2-6, with D hard to call. V lost 5 bases and J lost 0, with 17 bases in between. The CDR3 is made up of 18 amino acids. The germline V gene encodes CDR1 MNHEY and CDR2 SMNVEV (reference sequence). The DNA of the CDR3 is TGTGCCAGCAGTCTAAGGGAACCCACCCCCTCTGGGGCCAACGTCCTGACTTTC. Amino acids: CASSLREPTPSGANVLTF.

Here the CDR3 reads CASSFDRAGELFF. In nucleotides, the CDR3 is TGTGCCAGCAGCTTCGACAGGGCCGGGGAGCTGTTTTTT. The V and J genes are TRBV5-6 and TRBJ2-2; 7 positions agree with TRBD1. The CDR3 is made up of 13 amino acids. CDR1 and CDR2 (germline): SGHDT, YYEEEE. The trim removed 2 bases at V and 6 bases at J, leaving 1 base unmatched.

V is TRBV4-1 and J is TRBJ2-7; no firm D call. V gave up 1 base and J gave up 2 bases, with 6 bases separating them. This CDR3 has 13 amino acids. Germline-derived CDR1 and CDR2 are MGHRA and YSYEKL. CDR3 protein: CASSQVAAYEQYF. The CDR3 nucleotides read TGCGCCAGCAGCCAAGTGGCGGCCTACGAGCAGTACTTC.